The 13 T cell receptor beta chains listed next were all sequenced from one sample in a study of T cell changes during pregnancy in multiple sclerosis. Libraries were prepared by immunoSEQ multiplex PCR; TCRdb keeps only in-frame clonotypes and omits some of them. The table lists tens of thousands of clones, 92% of them singletons. Sample: peripheral blood, taken after pregnancy. Every receptor here comes from a female donor with multiple sclerosis, enrolled in a pregnancy study.

The chain is built from TRBV6-5 and TRBJ1-2, with 7 bases matching TRBD1. The junction had 2 bases not matched to a gene; V was cut back by 0 bases and J by 4 bases. In germline, CDR1 is MNHEY, CDR2 SVGAGI. This CDR3 is 14 amino acids long. The CDR3 loop is CASSYSAGGYGYTF. In DNA, the CDR3 is TGTGCCAGCAGTTACTCGGCAGGGGGCTATGGCTACACCTTC.

The rearrangement joins TRBV10-3 to TRBJ2-3; a weak D match, TRBD2 (6 bases). The germline V gene encodes CDR1 ENHRY and CDR2 SYGVKD. The V and J ends lost 8 bases and 5 bases respectively, with 14 bases between them. This CDR3 contains 13 residues. CDR3 loop: CAIRTGEGDTQYF. The CDR3 DNA sequence: TGTGCCATCCGGACGGGAGAGGGAGATACGCAGTATTTT.

This rearrangement joins TRBV7-8 to TRBJ2-3; TRBD2 matches 7 bases. CDR3 length: 17 residues. V lost 6 bases to trimming and J lost 0 bases; unmatched junction nucleotides: 12. The germline CDR1 and CDR2 sequences are SGHVS and FQNEAQ. The CDR3 region is CASSGWREFWSTDTQYF. Here the CDR3 DNA reads TGTGCCAGCAGTGGTTGGCGGGAGTTCTGGAGCACAGATACGCAGTATTTT. Full variable domain (outside the CDR3, taken from reference TRBV7-8 and TRBJ2-3): GAGVSQSPRYKVAKRGQDVALRCDPISGHVSLFWYQQALGQGPEFLTYFQNEAQLDKSGLPSDRFFAERPEGSVSTLKIQRTQQEDSAVYLCASSGWREFWSTDTQYFGPGTRLTVL.

This rearrangement joins TRBV1 to TRBJ2-7; the listed D gene, TRBD1, was not tested against the DNA. TRBV1 is flagged as a pseudogene. The CDR3 consists of 14 residues. CDR3 region: CTSSQGTVSYEQYF. The CDR3 bases are TGCACCAGCAGCCAAGGGACAGTCTCCTACGAGCAGTACTTC.

The V gene is TRBV7-2, the J gene TRBJ2-7, with D maybe TRBD2 (5 bases). Trimming took off 2 bases at V and 2 bases at J, with 10 bases between the two ends. The germline V gene has CDR1 SGHTA and CDR2 FQGNSA. The CDR3 is 14 amino acids. In nucleotides, the CDR3 is TGTGCCAGCAGCTTACCCAGTAGCGCCTACGAGCAGTACTTC. This codes for CASSLPSSAYEQYF.

The chain uses TRBV10-3 and TRBJ1-2, with TRBD1 matching over 9 bases. The CDR3 is made up of 16 amino acids. Germline trimming cut 0 bases from V and 6 bases from J; bases unmatched to any gene: 8. Germline V gene sequence: CDR1 ENHRY, CDR2 SYGVKD. The CDR3 coding sequence is TGTGCCATCAGTGAGTCCGACAGGGGGAGAAGTGATGGCTACACCTTC. As protein: CAISESDRGRSDGYTF.

The chain is built from TRBV27 and TRBJ2-1; TRBD1 is a possible D gene (5 bases). The germline CDR1 and CDR2 sequences are MNHEY and SMNVEV (reference sequence). The CDR3 is 13 residues long. V was cut by 6 bases and J by 7 bases, with 13 bases left in between. The CDR3 region is CASSYSQANEQFF. CDR3 nucleotide sequence: TGTGCCAGCAGCTATTCACAGGCAAATGAGCAGTTCTTC.

The chain is built from TRBV29-1 and TRBJ1-2, with 7 bases fitting TRBD1. Germline lookup yields CDR1 SQVTM and CDR2 ANQGSEA. The CDR3 is 12 amino acids. V lost 3 bases to trimming and J lost 4 bases; unmatched junction nucleotides: 2. For the CDR3, the DNA is TGCAGCGTTGAGACAGGGACCTATGGCTACACCTTC. It is translated as CSVETGTYGYTF.

The sample holds a few counts of this clone. The chain joins TRBV6-5 to TRBJ1-6; unclear D gene. The germline V and J ends were trimmed by 4 bases and 7 bases, with 8 bases remaining between them. CDR3 length: 13 residues. Germline V gives CDR1 MNHEY, CDR2 SVGAGI. CDR3 region: CASSSQRNSPLHF. The CDR3 nucleotides read TGTGCCAGCAGTTCCCAGAGGAATTCACCCCTCCACTTT.

J is TRBJ1-1 and V is TRBV21-1; the table assigns TRBD1, which was not confirmed against the DNA. TRBV21-1 counts as a pseudogene. There are 15 residues in the CDR3. CDR3 DNA: TGTGCCAGCAGCAAAGGGCAGGGTAAGATTACTGAAGCTTTCTTT. This sequence encodes CASSKGQGKITEAFF.

V usage is TRBV5-1 and J usage is TRBJ1-1; 8 bases are a match to TRBD1. CDR3 length: 13 amino acids. Germline loops: CDR1 SGHRS, CDR2 YFSETQ. V dropped 4 bases and J dropped 3; count of bases not matched to a gene: 2. CDR3 sequence (DNA): TGCGCCAGCAGCGAGGACAGGGACACTGAAGCTTTCTTT. Translating gives CASSEDRDTEAFF.

This clone was observed a single time. The CDR3 here is CASSLGAGEETQYF. The DNA for the CDR3 is TGCGCCAGCAGCTTGGGGGCAGGGGAAGAGACCCAGTACTTC. The V call is TRBV5-1, the J call TRBJ2-5, with D possibly being TRBD1 (6 bases). V shed 0 bases and J shed 3 bases, with 9 bases lying between them. Germline V gives CDR1 SGHRS, CDR2 YFSETQ. CDR3 size: 14 residues. Together with reference TRBV5-1 and TRBJ2-5, the CDR3 gives the full variable domain: KAGVTQTPRYLIKTRGQQVTLSCSPISGHRSVSWYQQTPGQGLQFLFEYFSETQRNKGNFPGRFSGRQFSNSRSEMNVSTLELGDSALYLCASSLGAGEETQYFGPGTRLLVL.

This clone was seen only once. J is TRBJ1-5 and V is TRBV9, with 9 bases aligning to TRBD1. In germline, CDR1 is SGDLS, CDR2 YYNGEE. This CDR3 contains 15 residues. The ends lost 3 bases at V and 8 bases at J; junction bases unmatched: 9. This CDR3 is CASSADTGGAEPQHF. The CDR3 DNA sequence: TGTGCCAGCAGCGCGGACACAGGGGGCGCGGAGCCCCAGCATTTT. Full variable domain (remainder filled in from reference TRBV9 and TRBJ1-5): DSGVTQTPKHLITATGQRVTLRCSPRSGDLSVYWYQQSLDQGLQFLIQYYNGEERAKGNILERFSAQQFPDLHSELNLSSLELGDSALYFCASSADTGGAEPQHFGDGTRLSIL.